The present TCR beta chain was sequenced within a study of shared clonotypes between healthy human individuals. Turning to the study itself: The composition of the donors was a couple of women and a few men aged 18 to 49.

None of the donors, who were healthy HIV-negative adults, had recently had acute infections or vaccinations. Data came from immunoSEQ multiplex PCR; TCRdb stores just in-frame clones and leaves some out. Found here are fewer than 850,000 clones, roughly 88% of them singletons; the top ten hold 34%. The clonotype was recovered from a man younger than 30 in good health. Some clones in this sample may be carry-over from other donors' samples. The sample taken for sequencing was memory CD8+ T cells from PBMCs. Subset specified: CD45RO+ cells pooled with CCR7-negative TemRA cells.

The CDR3 DNA reads as TGTGCCAGCAGTGATGGGACTAGCGAGACCAATGAGCAGTTCTTC. It encodes CASSDGTSETNEQFF. The V call is TRBV6-4, the J call TRBJ2-1, with TRBD2 identical over 10 bases. J was trimmed by 6 bases and V by 3 bases; bases with no gene match: 5. Germline CDR1 and CDR2: MRHNA and SNTAGT. CDR3 length: 15 residues.